This T cell receptor (beta chain) was sequenced for a study of OX40 agonist ivuxolimab in advanced cancers. The overall study: Patients were given ivuxolimab, an antibody that agonizes OX40 (CD134).

About this clone: Its antigen is not known.

Method: immunoSEQ multiplex PCR; TCRdb's copy keeps in-frame clones and lacks some. The sample gives roughly 69,000 clones, 85% to 95% of which show up once; 1.1% is in the top ten. CDR3 length: 14 amino acids. Trimming left V 6 bases short and J 10 bases short, with 16 bases between. CDR1 is ENHRY and CDR2 is SYGVKD in the germline V gene. Autoimmune disease history or systemic immunosuppression excluded patients. Findings of the study overall: Antigens targeted by the expanded peripheral T cells were not determined. Partly responding patients at 0.1-3.0 mg/kg showed some of the smallest clonal expansion.

The receptor's source is an adult with an advanced solid tumor such as melanoma, head and neck, liver or kidney cancer. Sequencing used CD4+ or CD8+ T cells sorted from blood, obtained in a trial of the OX40 agonist ivuxolimab. The V gene is TRBV10-3, the J gene TRBJ1-6, with TRBD1 as a possible D gene (6 bases). The DNA for the CDR3 is TGTGCCATCAGCCCGGCAGGGGCAAACTCACCCCTCCACTTT. Its translation is CAISPAGANSPLHF.